Below, one T cell receptor (beta chain) is given with its context. The ends lost 7 bases at V and 3 bases at J; junction bases unmatched: 4. This CDR3 is 14 amino acids long. Germline V gene lookup returns CDR1 SQVTM and CDR2 ANQGSEA. This sample was taken from a study of technical replicates of blood from several donors. Profiling relied on immunoSEQ multiplex PCR, and the TCRdb table lists in-frame clones only, not all of them. The sample comprises tens of thousands of clones, about 91% of which are singletons, and 0.3% to 0.45% rests with the top ten. The receptor comes from a human donor in good health. Some clones in this sample may be carry-over from other donors' samples. Sequenced material: T cells isolated from PBMCs. This chain links TRBV29-1 with TRBJ2-1; 12 nucleotides line up with TRBD2. The CDR3 region has the DNA TGCAGCGGAGGACTAGCGGGATTCTACAATGAGCAGTTCTTC. Translating gives CSGGLAGFYNEQFF.